Sequencing of this T cell receptor beta chain was carried out in a study of regulatory T cells in long-lasting Graves disease. Study information: Over 5 years on antithyroid drugs plus positive TSH receptor antibodies marked Graves' disease as persistent.

Libraries of TCR beta came from iRepertoire HTBI primers plus Arm-PCR of CDR3 regions. TCRdb re-called the multiplex PCR reads with MiXCR, one entry per CDR3 protein. The profile shows about 290,000 distinct CDR3 sequences, 22% of them singletons. The V end was cut by 6 bases, the J end by 4 bases, with 13 bases between. From germline, CDR1 is DFQATT and CDR2 SNEGSKA (reference sequence). The CDR3 is 12 residues long. There are a few counts of this clonotype. The sample's time point: persistent/refractory GD, antithyroid drugs over 5 years with positive TRAb. Extracted RNA from PBMCs served as the source of the TCR library.

This material consisted of peripheral blood mononuclear cells (PBMCs), taken when the disease was refractory, from a patient treated with antithyroid drugs. The gene calls are TRBV20-1 and TRBJ2-7; possibly TRBD2 for D (5 bases). This TCR came from a female donor with Graves disease. The CDR3 here is CSAQYSAYEQYF. The CDR3 DNA follows: TGCAGTGCCCAGTATAGCGCGTACGAGCAGTACTTC.